The clone carrying this TCR beta chain was seen a handful of times. The data derive from a study of T cells in Graves' hyperthyroidism and ophthalmopathy. This CDR3 spans 14 amino acids. V was clipped by 2 bases and J by 7 bases, with 15 bases between them. The V gene's germline CDR1 is KGHSH and CDR2 LQKENI. Amplification of TCR beta CDR3 regions was performed using RNA transcripts as template. Primed by the HTBI set, a first-round RT-PCR was run on the TCR CDR3. TCRdb re-analysed the multiplex PCR reads in MiXCR, keeping a single row per CDR3 protein. Of around 520,000 distinct CDR3 sequences listed, less than 15% are singletons.

The sequence came from a woman between 40 and 55 years old with Graves' hyperthyroidism. The sequenced sample was blood. The V call is TRBV18, the J call TRBJ2-7, with D perhaps TRBD1 (5 bases). The CDR3 sequence: CASSPFQGSTEQYF. In nucleotides, the CDR3 is TGTGCCAGCTCACCATTTCAGGGTTCGACTGAGCAGTACTTC. Full variable domain (outside the CDR3, taken from reference TRBV18 and TRBJ2-7): NAGVMQNPRHLVRRRGQEARLRCSPMKGHSHVYWYRQLPEEGLKFMVYLQKENIIDESGMPKERFSAEFPKEGPSILRIQQVVRGDSAAYFCASSPFQGSTEQYFGPGTRLTVT.